This TCR beta chain was sequenced for a study of shared clonotypes between healthy human individuals. Naive CD8 cells comprised CD45RO-negative, CCR7-positively selected cells, excluding terminally differentiated effector memory CD45RA+ cells. This clone was counted once. No antigen is known for it. General study points: Approximately 4.6% of naive CD4 clonotypes were common to four donors. A reduction in generation probabilities was seen for non-shared clonotypes relative to those shared by all four donors.

Sorted subsets were amplified in replicate PCRs using 150 to 250 ng DNA, roughly 30,000 T cell genomes. Original handling: In the immunoSEQ data, sequences were junction-only and lacked quality scores, so filtering differed. Assay used: immunoSEQ multiplex PCR; TCRdb lists only in-frame clones, some missing. From that table come the V and J calls and clone size; the DNA was used to work out D and trimming. The table includes around 1.9 million clones, 85% to 95% detected once. The sequenced sample consisted of naive CD8+ T cells from PBMCs. This receptor was identified in a man aged 18 to 30 in good health. Some clones in this sample may be carry-over from other donors' samples.

This CDR3 reads CARSWRLGLAETYEQYF. CDR3 bases: TGTGCCAGAAGCTGGCGGCTGGGACTAGCGGAGACCTACGAGCAGTACTTC. J is TRBJ2-7 and V is TRBV5-3; 11 bases are shared with TRBD2. TRBV5-3 is placed among ORFs of uncertain function. The CDR3 spans 17 residues. Losses at the gene ends were 3 bases for V and 2 bases for J; bases not matched to a gene: 10.